The next 24 T cell receptor beta chains were all read from a single sample in a study of T cell responses to AZD1222 COVID-19 vaccine. Generated by immunoSEQ multiplex PCR, the TCRdb table keeps only in-frame clones and is missing some. This table holds 60,000 to 70,000 clones, approximately 80% found once. The sequences come from peripheral blood, collected on day 0 of AZD1222 vaccination. The receptor set was obtained from an adult in good health.

V gene TRBV30 combines with J gene TRBJ1-3, with D possibly being TRBD1 (5 bases). This CDR3 has 14 amino acids. Trimming cost V 6 bases and J 0 bases, with 12 bases left between them. Germline lookup yields CDR1 GTSNPN and CDR2 SVGIG (reference sequence). CDR3 DNA sequence: TGTGCCTGTCAGCCGGGGGGCTCTGGAAACACCATATATTTT. The encoded protein is CACQPGGSGNTIYF.

This chain links TRBV7-9 with TRBJ1-1, with D unclear. This CDR3 comprises 12 residues. Trimming pared 4 bases from V and 5 bases from J, leaving 8 bases between. The germline V gene has CDR1 SEHNR and CDR2 FQNEAQ (reference sequence). The CDR3 DNA is TGTGCCAGCAGCTGGCTGGGGACTGAAGCTTTCTTT. Protein: CASSWLGTEAFF.

The chain joins TRBV4-2 to TRBJ2-6; D unresolved. The CDR3 totals 18 residues. V lost 0 bases to trimming and J lost 2 bases, with 14 bases between them. Germline V lookup: CDR1 LGHNA, CDR2 YNFKEQ. The CDR3 region has the DNA TGTGCCAGCAGCCAAGATCGGCTACCTGGGACTGGGGCCAACGTCCTGACTTTC. Amino acid sequence: CASSQDRLPGTGANVLTF.

The DNA for the CDR3 is TGTGCCAGCAGTGAAGGGGGGTCGAGGAACACTGAAGCTTTCTTT. It translates to CASSEGGSRNTEAFF. The genes are TRBV28 and TRBJ1-1, with a possible D match to TRBD1 (6 bases). This CDR3 is built from 15 residues. Trimming removed 5 bases at V and 1 base at J, with 14 bases between. Germline CDR1 reads MDHEN; CDR2 reads SYDVKM.

The CDR3 DNA sequence: TGTGCCAGCAGGGCCACAGGGGCCTACGAGCAGTACTTC. Its translation is CASRATGAYEQYF. The V gene is TRBV6-5, the J gene TRBJ2-7; 7 bases line up with TRBD1. The CDR3 runs to 13 residues. The trim removed 6 bases at V and 2 bases at J, leaving 4 bases unmatched. Germline V CDR1 and CDR2: MNHEY, SVGAGI.

This clone was seen once. The chain employs TRBV11-3 and TRBJ1-3; no clear D. This CDR3 region has 16 residues. V was pared by 0 bases and J by 0 bases, with 9 bases between. The germline CDR1 and CDR2 sequences are SGHNT and YENEEA. The CDR3, as DNA: TGTGCCAGCAGCTTAGAAGGCGGGAGCTCTGGAAACACCATATATTTT. Translated: CASSLEGGSSGNTIYF.

A remark on this clone: Other DNA sequences in this sample translate to the same CDR3. The rearrangement links TRBV11-3 to TRBJ1-2; D not resolved. V was cut by 5 bases and J by 2 bases, with 12 bases left in between. CDR3 length: 14 residues. From germline, CDR1 is SGHNT and CDR2 YENEEA. The CDR3 region is CASSPGRANYGYTF. As DNA, the CDR3 is TGTGCCAGCAGCCCCGGACGGGCAAACTATGGCTACACCTTC.

V gene TRBV18 combines with J gene TRBJ2-1; 12 bases are shared with TRBD2. The junction had 7 bases not matched to a gene; V was cut back by 3 bases and J by 1 base. This CDR3 is 18 amino acids long. Germline CDR1 and CDR2: KGHSH and LQKENI. The CDR3 bases are TGTGCCAGCTCACCGCTCTCTAGCGGGGGGGTGTCCTACAATGAGCAGTTCTTC. Amino acid sequence: CASSPLSSGGVSYNEQFF. The variable domain in full, completed from reference TRBV18 and TRBJ2-1, reads NAGVMQNPRHLVRRRGQEARLRCSPMKGHSHVYWYRQLPEEGLKFMVYLQKENIIDESGMPKERFSAEFPKEGPSILRIQQVVRGDSAAYFCASSPLSSGGVSYNEQFFGPGTRLTVL.

This clone has just one count. In DNA form, the CDR3 reads TGTGCCATCAGTGCTACAGGGAATGGGGCCTACAATGAGCAGTTCTTC. Translation: CAISATGNGAYNEQFF. V usage is TRBV10-3 and J usage is TRBJ2-1; a weak D match, TRBD1 (6 bases). Germline V lookup: CDR1 ENHRY, CDR2 SYGVKD. V shed 4 bases and J shed 2 bases, with 15 bases lying between them. The CDR3 length is 16 residues.

The chain employs TRBV5-1 and TRBJ2-1, with 11 bases identical to TRBD1. V dropped 0 bases and J dropped 4; count of bases not matched to a gene: 3. CDR3 length: 16 residues. The germline CDR1 and CDR2 sequences are SGHRS and YFSETQ. This chain's CDR3 is CASSLDGTGGYNEQFF. The DNA for the CDR3 is TGCGCCAGCAGCTTGGATGGGACAGGGGGTTACAATGAGCAGTTCTTC.

This chain connects TRBV15 to TRBJ1-1, with no clear D. The V gene lost 1 base and the J gene lost 8 bases, with 20 bases spanning the gap. Germline loops: CDR1 LNHNV, CDR2 YYDKDF (reference sequence). The length of the CDR3 is 16 residues. CDR3 coding DNA: TGTGCCACCAGCAGAGGTGGGCATTATGGGATCGAGGAAGCTTTCTTT. It is translated as CATSRGGHYGIEEAFF.

This chain uses TRBV7-2 with TRBJ2-1; D is perhaps TRBD1 or TRBD2 (5 bases each). The CDR3 sequence is 15 residues long. CDR1 and CDR2 (germline): SGHTA, FQGNSA. V lost 0 bases and J 7 bases, leaving 13 bases between the germline ends. DNA of the CDR3: TGTGCCAGCAGCTTAGCGGCCGGGGCAGGAAATGAGCAGTTCTTC. Translating it yields CASSLAAGAGNEQFF.

V and J are TRBV11-2 and TRBJ2-2; TRBD2 matches at 12 bases. The CDR3 length is 18 residues. Unmatched junction bases numbered 6, after V lost 2 bases and J lost 2 bases. In germline, CDR1 is SGHAT, CDR2 FQNNGV. The CDR3 here is CASSLLLAGGLNTGELFF. CDR3 nucleotides: TGTGCCAGCAGCTTATTACTAGCGGGGGGCCTTAACACCGGGGAGCTGTTTTTT.

The rearrangement joins TRBV30 to TRBJ2-7, with D unclear. Germline assignment: CDR1 GTSNPN and CDR2 SVGIG (reference sequence). The CDR3 runs 11 residues. DNA of the CDR3: TGTGTATGCCAGGTCCTCTACGAGCAGTACTTC. Translated: CVCQVLYEQYF.

The rearrangement links TRBV10-3 to TRBJ2-5, with D perhaps assigned TRBD1 or TRBD2 (7 bases each). CDR1 ENHRY and CDR2 SYGVKD come from the germline V gene. The CDR3 loop spans 15 amino acids. Trimming shortened V by 0 bases and J by 4 bases, and 12 bases separated the two germline ends. Here the CDR3 DNA reads TGTGCCATCAGTGAGTCGACAGGGAGGGGAGAGACCCAGTACTTC. Protein: CAISESTGRGETQYF.

This sequence joins TRBV5-1 and TRBJ1-2, with D unclear. Per the germline V gene, CDR1 is SGHRS and CDR2 is YFSETQ. V lost 7 bases, J lost 2 bases, and 18 bases lay in between. CDR3 size: 15 residues. This chain's CDR3 is CASRSDAAANYGYTF. The CDR3 DNA is TGCGCCAGCCGGTCGGACGCGGCGGCGAACTATGGCTACACCTTC.

This chain links TRBV2 with TRBJ1-5, with D unresolved. CDR3 length equals 13 residues. V gave up 8 bases and J gave up 3 bases, with 11 bases separating them. The germline V gene has CDR1 SNHLY and CDR2 FYNNEI. CDR3 in DNA: TGTGCCAGCCTGGGAGGCTACAATCAGCCCCAGCATTTT. Residues: CASLGGYNQPQHF.

J is TRBJ2-1 and V is TRBV9, with D uncertain. From germline, CDR1 is SGDLS and CDR2 YYNGEE. Trimming removed 0 bases at V and 6 bases at J, with 7 bases between. The CDR3 spans 13 residues. The CDR3 bases are TGTGCCAGCAGCGTAGGTTACGGCAATGAGCAGTTCTTC. It codes for CASSVGYGNEQFF.

This chain connects TRBV5-4 to TRBJ2-7, with 9 bases fitting TRBD2. Germline CDR1 reads SGHNT; CDR2 reads YYREEE (reference sequence). This CDR3 has 16 residues. V was pared by 4 bases and J by 0 bases, with 8 bases of the junction left unmatched. This CDR3 reads CASSRSASGASYEQYF. CDR3 DNA: TGTGCCAGCAGCCGATCGGCTAGCGGGGCCTCCTACGAGCAGTACTTC.

This chain uses TRBV6-6 with TRBJ1-2, with a weak D call TRBD1 (6 bases). Germline lookup yields CDR1 MNHNY and CDR2 SVGAGI (reference sequence). Between the trimmed V and J ends, which lost 6 bases and 6 bases, there was a span of 17 bases. CDR3 length equals 14 residues. Here the CDR3 DNA reads TGTGCCAGCAGCCCTGTGGGGGCCGGGGATGGCTACACCTTC. This codes for CASSPVGAGDGYTF.

This chain links TRBV10-3 with TRBJ2-3, with D perhaps TRBD2 (7 bases). CDR1 ENHRY and CDR2 SYGVKD come from the germline V gene. V was trimmed by 0 bases and J by 6 bases, leaving 19 bases between them. The length of the CDR3 is 17 residues. For the CDR3, the DNA is TGTGCCATCAGTGAGTCGGGGTCCGGGGGGCGCGGGGATACGCAGTATTTT. It is translated as CAISESGSGGRGDTQYF.

The count of this clone is one. The rearrangement uses TRBV5-1 and TRBJ1-2; 11 bases are a match to TRBD1. The CDR3 has 14 amino acids. Germline V gene data show CDR1 as SGHRS and CDR2 as YFSETQ. V shed 2 bases and J 8 bases; nucleotides not matched to a gene: 5. The CDR3 region has the DNA TGCGCCAGCAGCTTAGGACAGGGGGCTTTCGGCTACACCTTC. This gives the protein CASSLGQGAFGYTF.

The V call is TRBV5-1, the J call TRBJ2-1; D perhaps matches TRBD1 (5 bases). Germline assignment: CDR1 SGHRS and CDR2 YFSETQ. V was cut by 4 bases and J by 2 bases, with 10 bases left in between. CDR3 length: 14 amino acids. DNA of the CDR3: TGCGCCAGCAGCCCAGACAGCCCCTACAATGAGCAGTTCTTC. It translates to CASSPDSPYNEQFF.

There are a few counts of this clone. This sequence joins TRBV4-1 and TRBJ1-2; D is unclear. Germline CDR1 reads MGHRA; CDR2 reads YSYEKL. CDR3 length: 17 residues. V was cut by 1 base and J by 4 bases, with 19 bases left in between. The CDR3 spells CASSQVRKGSGGYGYTF. Here the CDR3 DNA reads TGCGCCAGCAGCCAAGTCAGGAAGGGTAGTGGTGGCTATGGCTACACCTTC.